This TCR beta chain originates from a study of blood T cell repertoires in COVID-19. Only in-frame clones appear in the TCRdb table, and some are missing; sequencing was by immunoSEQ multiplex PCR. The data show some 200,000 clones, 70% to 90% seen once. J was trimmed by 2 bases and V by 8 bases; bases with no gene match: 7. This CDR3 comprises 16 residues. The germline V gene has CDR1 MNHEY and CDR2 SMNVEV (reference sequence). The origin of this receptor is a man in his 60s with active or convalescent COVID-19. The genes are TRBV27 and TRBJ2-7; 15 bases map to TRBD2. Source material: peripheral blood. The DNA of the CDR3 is TGTGCCAGCGGGGGACTAGCGGGGGGCGGACCCTACGAGCAGTACTTC. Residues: CASGGLAGGGPYEQYF.